The 23 T cell receptor beta chains reported below all come from one sample, sequenced in a study of regulatory T cells in long-lasting Graves disease. Both iRepertoire HTBI primers and Arm-PCR of CDR3 regions were used to build the TCR beta libraries. A single record per CDR3 protein comes from TCRdb applying MiXCR to the multiplex PCR reads. The data show roughly 300,000 distinct CDR3 sequences, with 22% seen just once and around three fifths held by the top ten. Indicated time point: persistent/refractory GD, antithyroid drugs over 5 years with positive TRAb. Researchers made the TCR library from RNA that was extracted from PBMCs. The source material was peripheral blood mononuclear cells (PBMCs), sampled when the disease was refractory, from a patient treated with antithyroid drugs. These receptors came from a female donor with Graves disease.

This clonotype has ten or more counts. The genes are TRBV12-3 or TRBV12-4 and TRBJ1-1, with D unresolved. Trimming took off 2 bases at V and 5 bases at J, with 12 bases between the two ends. This CDR3 spans 14 amino acids. CDR3 sequence: CASSLSGEVTEAFF. The CDR3 nucleotides read TGTGCCAGCAGTTTATCTGGGGAAGTGACTGAAGCTTTCTTT.

In this sample, this clonotype turned up a few times. This chain uses TRBV6-2 or TRBV6-3 with TRBJ2-5; 9 bases are shared with TRBD1. V gave up 8 bases and J gave up 7 bases; unmatched junction bases: 5. Germline V lookup: CDR1 MNHEY, CDR2 SVGEGT. The CDR3 is 12 amino acids. The CDR3 here is CASRDRGGTQYF. The CDR3 nucleotides are TGTGCCAGCCGTGACAGGGGGGGGACCCAGTACTTC.

This clonotype came up many times. The chain recombines TRBV2 with TRBJ2-7; D is possibly TRBD2 (6 bases). The CDR3 loop spans 14 amino acids. V was pared by 4 bases and J by 2 bases, with 12 bases between. Germline V lookup: CDR1 SNHLY, CDR2 FYNNEI. CDR3 in DNA: TGTGCCAGCAGTGTTTTTGCGGGGACCTACGAGCAGTACTTC. Its translation: CASSVFAGTYEQYF.

This chain's CDR3 is CASSQGGGTGGSQPQHF. The DNA of the CDR3 is TGCGCCAGCAGCCAAGGGGGGGGGACAGGGGGCAGCCAGCCCCAGCATTTT. The chain combines TRBV4-1 with TRBJ1-5, with 12 bases matching TRBD1. The CDR3 contains 17 residues. Germline V gene sequence: CDR1 MGHRA, CDR2 YSYEKL. The ends lost 1 base at V and 7 bases at J; junction bases unmatched: 8.

This chain connects TRBV5-4 to TRBJ2-1; TRBD2 aligns across 8 bases. Losses at the gene ends were 3 bases for V and 5 bases for J; bases not matched to a gene: 13. The CDR3 sequence is 17 residues long. Germline CDR1 SGHNT, CDR2 YYREEE (reference sequence). DNA for the CDR3: TGTGCCAGCAGCTCCCCTCCGGGAGCGGGGGCTAACAATGAGCAGTTCTTC. It specifies CASSSPPGAGANNEQFF.

This clonotype was found many times. The genes are TRBV5-1 and TRBJ2-7, with 9 bases identical to TRBD1. From germline, CDR1 is SGHRS and CDR2 YFSETQ. Trimming at V came to 7 bases and at J to 3 bases, leaving 5 bases not matched to a gene. This CDR3 comprises 13 residues. CDR3: CASSGQGNYEQYF. The CDR3 nucleotides are TGCGCCAGCTCGGGACAGGGCAACTACGAGCAGTACTTC.

The sample holds many counts of this clonotype. The genes are TRBV6-2 or TRBV6-3 and TRBJ2-5; D is possibly TRBD1 (6 bases). CDR3 length: 16 amino acids. CDR1 and CDR2 (germline): MNHEY, SVGEGT. V lost 0 bases, J lost 2 bases, and 13 bases lay in between. As DNA, the CDR3 is TGTGCCAGCAGTTACTCCCCGGACAGCTTACAAGAGACCCAGTACTTC. Encoded protein: CASSYSPDSLQETQYF.

This clonotype has ten or more counts. The chain uses TRBV5-1 and TRBJ2-7, with TRBD2 matching 11 bases. The CDR3 covers 17 residues. Trimming at V came to 0 bases and at J to 0 bases, leaving 5 bases not matched to a gene. Germline CDR1 is SGHRS and CDR2 is YFSETQ. The CDR3 region is CASSLGTSGYHSYEQYF. CDR3 bases: TGCGCCAGCAGCTTGGGGACTAGCGGGTACCACTCCTACGAGCAGTACTTC.

This clonotype has a handful of counts. V usage is TRBV7-3 and J usage is TRBJ1-5, with 9 bases that match TRBD1. Germline CDR1 reads SGHTA; CDR2 reads FQGTGA. V trimming: 4 bases; J trimming: 2 bases; junction bases outside the gene matches: 18. The CDR3 is made up of 20 amino acids. CDR3 residues: CASSSSPSDRGTGRNQPQHF. Here the CDR3 DNA reads TGTGCCAGCAGCTCCTCCCCCTCGGACAGGGGCACCGGGCGCAATCAGCCCCAGCATTTT.

This clonotype came up many times. V usage is TRBV12-3 or TRBV12-4 and J usage is TRBJ2-7; 11 bases are a match to TRBD2. The CDR3 covers 17 residues. With V trimmed by 3 bases and J by 3 bases, 10 bases remained unmatched. CDR3 in amino acids: CASSLRLAGGSVYEQYF. The DNA for the CDR3 is TGTGCCAGCAGTTTGAGGCTAGCGGGAGGATCGGTCTACGAGCAGTACTTC.

Points on this clonotype: The junction shows a germline mismatch at one end, possibly a read error. This rearrangement joins TRBV20-1 to TRBJ1-5, with a weak D call TRBD1 (6 bases). CDR1 and CDR2 from the germline V gene are DFQATT and SNEGSKA (reference sequence). The CDR3 runs 14 residues. CDR3 loop: CSASRGYSNQPRHF. The CDR3 DNA reads TGCAGTGCTAGTAGGGGGTATAGCAATCAGCCCCGGCATTTT.

V is TRBV20-1 and J is TRBJ2-5, with 10 bases identical to TRBD1. The ends lost 5 bases at V and 8 bases at J; junction bases unmatched: 5. The CDR3 length is 12 residues. Germline V gene sequence: CDR1 DFQATT, CDR2 SNEGSKA (reference sequence). CDR3 residues: CSAFGQGGTQYF. The CDR3 coding sequence is TGCAGTGCTTTCGGACAGGGGGGAACCCAGTACTTC.

V is TRBV7-9 and J is TRBJ2-5; D is unresolved. Germline V gene sequence: CDR1 SEHNR, CDR2 FQNEAQ (reference sequence). The CDR3 runs to 15 residues. Trimming pared 9 bases from V and 0 bases from J, leaving 17 bases between. Here the CDR3 DNA reads TGTGCCAGTCTCCCCTTAAACCAGTACCAAGAGACCCAGTACTTC. It is translated as CASLPLNQYQETQYF.

The V and J genes are TRBV12-3 or TRBV12-4 and TRBJ2-6; D not resolved. CDR3 length: 14 amino acids. V gave up 5 bases and J gave up 9 bases, with 14 bases separating them. CDR3 DNA: TGTGCCAGCAGTCCTCTTCTACACGGCAACGTCCTGACTTTC. Its translation: CASSPLLHGNVLTF.

The rearrangement links TRBV11-2 to TRBJ2-2; D gene uncertain. Germline-derived CDR1 and CDR2 are SGHAT and FQNNGV. The CDR3 totals 13 residues. V was trimmed by 1 base and J by 7 bases, leaving 7 bases between them. This CDR3 reads CASSLVAVGELFF. DNA for the CDR3: TGTGCCAGCAGCTTAGTGGCGGTCGGGGAGCTGTTTTTT.

As regards this clonotype: Being one base from a much bigger clone, this may be a read error. The chain uses TRBV3-1 and TRBJ2-7; possible D gene TRBD1, 5 bases. Trimming took off 4 bases at V and 2 bases at J, with 9 bases between the two ends. The CDR3 is 13 residues long. CDR1 LGHDT and CDR2 YNNKEL come from the germline V gene (reference sequence). CDR3 bases: TGTGCCAGCAGCCGAAGGGGCCCCTACGAGCAGTACTTC. Amino acids: CASSRRGPYEQYF.

This clonotype was counted a few times. This chain connects TRBV20-1 to TRBJ2-1; D possibly corresponds to TRBD1 (6 bases). The germline V gene has CDR1 DFQATT and CDR2 SNEGSKA (reference sequence). CDR3 size: 13 residues. The V end lost 3 bases, the J end lost 6 bases, and 12 bases lay between the germline ends. CDR3 coding DNA: TGCAGTGCTAGGGAACAGGGACCCAATGAGCAGTTCTTC. Translating it yields CSAREQGPNEQFF.

The chain recombines TRBV20-1 with TRBJ1-5; D gene ambiguous. This CDR3 spans 15 amino acids. The V gene lost 0 bases and the J gene lost 3 bases, with 12 bases spanning the gap. The V gene's germline CDR1 is DFQATT and CDR2 SNEGSKA (reference sequence). This chain's CDR3 is CSARDSSALNQPQHF. CDR3 in DNA: TGCAGTGCTAGAGATTCGTCGGCCCTCAATCAGCCCCAGCATTTT.

This clonotype has a single count. The chain couples TRBV5-1 to TRBJ2-6, with TRBD2 matching 8 bases. J gave up 3 bases and V 2 bases, and 4 bases lay outside the gene matches. The germline CDR1 and CDR2 sequences are SGHRS and YFSETQ. This CDR3 has 16 residues. The CDR3 here is CASSLAGDRGANVLTF. In DNA form, the CDR3 reads TGCGCCAGCAGCTTAGCGGGAGATCGTGGGGCCAACGTCCTGACTTTC.

This clonotype was detected only a few times. The genes are TRBV6-1 and TRBJ2-2; the match to TRBD1 covers 9 bases. The CDR3 contains 15 residues. Germline CDR1 is MNHNS and CDR2 is SASEGT. V trimming: 1 base; J trimming: 13 bases; junction bases outside the gene matches: 10. In DNA form, the CDR3 reads TGTGCCAGCAGTGAAGGGGGACAGGGCCAATTTGCGCTGTTTTTT. Translation: CASSEGGQGQFALFF.

In this sample, this clonotype turned up a few times. This sequence joins TRBV11-1 and TRBJ2-1, with 7 bases lining up with TRBD1. The CDR3 is made up of 16 amino acids. Germline assignment: CDR1 SGHAT and CDR2 FQDESV (reference sequence). The ends lost 5 bases at V and 0 bases at J; junction bases unmatched: 7. The CDR3 is CASSGTTGSSYNEQFF. In DNA, the CDR3 is TGTGCCAGCAGCGGTACGACAGGGAGCTCCTACAATGAGCAGTTCTTC.

The table lists this clonotype with a few counts. The chain recombines TRBV28 with TRBJ2-3; D might be TRBD1 (7 bases). This CDR3 has 16 amino acids. CDR1 MDHEN and CDR2 SYDVKM come from the germline V gene. Trimming took off 5 bases at V and 7 bases at J, with 22 bases between the two ends. The DNA of the CDR3 is TGTGCCAGCAGTGTCACAGGGGACTCCGTCATGAATACGCAGTATTTT. Translated, it gives CASSVTGDSVMNTQYF.

V is TRBV4-1 and J is TRBJ2-7, with TRBD2 identical over 10 bases. Per the germline V gene, CDR1 is MGHRA and CDR2 is YSYEKL. There are 16 residues in the CDR3. The V gene end was trimmed by 0 bases and the J gene end by 6 bases; junction bases not matched to a gene: 8. In DNA form, the CDR3 reads TGCGCCAGCAGCCAAGATCTCCTAGCGGGAGTGAGCGAGCAGTACTTC. This encodes CASSQDLLAGVSEQYF.